This T cell receptor (beta chain) derives from a study of cytomegalovirus exposure and HLA in healthy donors. Sequencing was performed with immunoSEQ multiplex PCR; in TCRdb, only in-frame clones are kept and a portion is missing. The data show around 100,000 clones, around 96% seen once. J was trimmed by 8 bases and V by 0 bases; bases with no gene match: 4. The CDR3 contains 15 residues. The germline V gene encodes CDR1 SGHRS and CDR2 YFSETQ. What was sequenced was PBMCs. This clonotype originated in a woman under 30 in good health and CMV-seronegative. V usage is TRBV5-1 and J usage is TRBJ2-1, with 11 bases lining up with TRBD2. The CDR3 region has the DNA TGCGCCAGCAGCTTGGCGCTAGCGGGAGGCGATGAGCAGTTCTTC. Its translation: CASSLALAGGDEQFF.